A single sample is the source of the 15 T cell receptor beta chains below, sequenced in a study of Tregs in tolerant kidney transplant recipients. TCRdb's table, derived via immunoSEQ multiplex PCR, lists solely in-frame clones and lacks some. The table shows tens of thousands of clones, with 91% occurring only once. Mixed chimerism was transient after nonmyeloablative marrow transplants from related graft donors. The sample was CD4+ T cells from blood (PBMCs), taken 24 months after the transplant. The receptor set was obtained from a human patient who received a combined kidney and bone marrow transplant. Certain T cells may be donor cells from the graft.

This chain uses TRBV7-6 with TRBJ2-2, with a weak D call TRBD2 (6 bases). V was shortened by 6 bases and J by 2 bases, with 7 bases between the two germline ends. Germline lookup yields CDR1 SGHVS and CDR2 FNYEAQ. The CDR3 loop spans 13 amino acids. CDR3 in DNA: TGTGCCAGCAGGGAGGGAAACACCGGGGAGCTGTTTTTT. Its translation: CASREGNTGELFF.

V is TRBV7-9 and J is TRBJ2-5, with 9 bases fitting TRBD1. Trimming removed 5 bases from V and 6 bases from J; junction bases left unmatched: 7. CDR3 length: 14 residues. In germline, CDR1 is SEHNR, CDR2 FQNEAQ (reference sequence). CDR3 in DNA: TGTGCCAGCAGCCTCCGGGACAGGGAAAAGACCCAGTACTTC. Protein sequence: CASSLRDREKTQYF. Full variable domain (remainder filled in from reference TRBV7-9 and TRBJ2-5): DTGVSQNPRHKITKRGQNVTFRCDPISEHNRLYWYRQTLGQGPEFLTYFQNEAQLEKSRLLSDRFSAERPKGSFSTLEIQRTEQGDSAMYLCASSLRDREKTQYFGPGTRLLVL.

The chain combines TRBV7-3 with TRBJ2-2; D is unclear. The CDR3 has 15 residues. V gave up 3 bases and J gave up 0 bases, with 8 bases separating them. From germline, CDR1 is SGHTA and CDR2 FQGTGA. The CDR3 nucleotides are TGTGCCAGCAGCTTCTATAGTCCGAACACCGGGGAGCTGTTTTTT. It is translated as CASSFYSPNTGELFF. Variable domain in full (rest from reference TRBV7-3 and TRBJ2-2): GAGVSQTPSNKVTEKGKYVELRCDPISGHTALYWYRQSLGQGPEFLIYFQGTGAADDSGLPNDRFFAVRPEGSVSTLKIQRTERGDSAVYLCASSFYSPNTGELFFGEGSRLTVL.

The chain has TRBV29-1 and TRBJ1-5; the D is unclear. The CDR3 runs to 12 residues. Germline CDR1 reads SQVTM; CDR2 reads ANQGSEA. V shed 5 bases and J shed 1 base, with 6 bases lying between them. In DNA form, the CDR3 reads TGCAGCGTTCAGTCAAGCAATCAGCCCCAGCATTTT. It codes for CSVQSSNQPQHF.

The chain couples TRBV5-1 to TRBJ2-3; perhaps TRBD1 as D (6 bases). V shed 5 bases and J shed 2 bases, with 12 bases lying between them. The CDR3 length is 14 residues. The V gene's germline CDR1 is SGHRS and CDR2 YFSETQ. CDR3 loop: CASRSGHPTDTQYF. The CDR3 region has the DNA TGCGCCAGCAGATCGGGACACCCCACAGATACGCAGTATTTT.

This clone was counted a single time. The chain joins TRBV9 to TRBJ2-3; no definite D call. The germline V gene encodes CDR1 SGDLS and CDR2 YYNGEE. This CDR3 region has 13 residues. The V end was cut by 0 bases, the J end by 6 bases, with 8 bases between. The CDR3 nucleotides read TGTGCCAGCAGCGTAGCGTCGTCCGATACGCAGTATTTT. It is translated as CASSVASSDTQYF. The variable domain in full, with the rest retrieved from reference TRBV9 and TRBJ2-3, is DSGVTQTPKHLITATGQRVTLRCSPRSGDLSVYWYQQSLDQGLQFLIQYYNGEERAKGNILERFSAQQFPDLHSELNLSSLELGDSALYFCASSVASSDTQYFGPGTRLTVL.

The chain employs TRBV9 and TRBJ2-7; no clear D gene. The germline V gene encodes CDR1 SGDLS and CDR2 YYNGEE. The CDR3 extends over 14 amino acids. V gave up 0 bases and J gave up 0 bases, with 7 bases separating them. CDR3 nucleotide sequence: TGTGCCAGCAGCGTAGTACCCAGCTCCTACGAGCAGTACTTC. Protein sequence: CASSVVPSSYEQYF.

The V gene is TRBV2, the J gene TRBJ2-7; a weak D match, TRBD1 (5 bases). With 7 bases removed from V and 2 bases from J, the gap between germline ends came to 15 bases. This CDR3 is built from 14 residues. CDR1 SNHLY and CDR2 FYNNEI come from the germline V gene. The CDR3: CASKVEDSTYEQYF. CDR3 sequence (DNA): TGTGCCAGCAAGGTGGAAGACAGCACCTACGAGCAGTACTTC. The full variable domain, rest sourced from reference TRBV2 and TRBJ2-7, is EPEVTQTPSHQVTQMGQEVILRCVPISNHLYFYWYRQILGQKVEFLVSFYNNEISEKSEIFDDQFSVERPDGSNFTLKIRSTKLEDSAMYFCASKVEDSTYEQYFGPGTRLTVT.

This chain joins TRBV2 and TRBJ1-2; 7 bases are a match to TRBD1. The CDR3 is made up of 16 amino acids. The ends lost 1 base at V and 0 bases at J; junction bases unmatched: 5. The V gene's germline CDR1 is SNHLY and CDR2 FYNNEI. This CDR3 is CASSEGTGGSNYGYTF. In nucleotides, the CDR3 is TGTGCCAGCAGTGAAGGGACAGGAGGCTCTAACTATGGCTACACCTTC.

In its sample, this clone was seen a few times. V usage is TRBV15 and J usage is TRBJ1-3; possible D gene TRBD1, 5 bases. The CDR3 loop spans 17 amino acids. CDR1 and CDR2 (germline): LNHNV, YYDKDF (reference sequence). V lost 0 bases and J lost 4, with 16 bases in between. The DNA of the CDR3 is TGTGCCACCAGCAGAGATAATCACAGGTTTGGCGGAAACACCATATATTTT. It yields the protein CATSRDNHRFGGNTIYF.

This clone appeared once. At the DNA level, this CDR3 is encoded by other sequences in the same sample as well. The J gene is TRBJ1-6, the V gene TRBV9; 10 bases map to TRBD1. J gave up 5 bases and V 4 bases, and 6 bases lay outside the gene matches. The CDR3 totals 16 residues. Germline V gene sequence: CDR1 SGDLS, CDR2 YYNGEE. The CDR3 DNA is TGTGCCAGCAGCAAGACAGGGGGCGCCGATAATTCACCCCTCCACTTT. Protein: CASSKTGGADNSPLHF.

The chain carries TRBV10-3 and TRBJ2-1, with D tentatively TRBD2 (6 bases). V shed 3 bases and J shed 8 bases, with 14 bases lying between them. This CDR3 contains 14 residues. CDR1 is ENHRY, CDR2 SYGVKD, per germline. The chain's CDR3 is CAISDRLEGDEQFF. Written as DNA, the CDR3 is TGTGCCATCAGTGACCGACTAGAGGGCGATGAGCAGTTCTTC.

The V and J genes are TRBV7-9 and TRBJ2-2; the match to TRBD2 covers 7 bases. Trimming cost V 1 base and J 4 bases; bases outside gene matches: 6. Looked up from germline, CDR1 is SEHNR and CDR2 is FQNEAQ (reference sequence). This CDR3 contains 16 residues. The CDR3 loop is CASSLGSGQLTGELFF. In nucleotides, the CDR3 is TGTGCCAGCAGCTTAGGTAGCGGGCAGCTCACCGGGGAGCTGTTTTTT.

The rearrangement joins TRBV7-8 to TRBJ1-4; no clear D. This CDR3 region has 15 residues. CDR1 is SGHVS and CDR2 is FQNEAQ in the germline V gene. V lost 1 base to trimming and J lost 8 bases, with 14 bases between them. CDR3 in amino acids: CASSLGSYRGEKLFF. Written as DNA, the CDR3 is TGTGCCAGCAGCTTAGGATCATACCGAGGAGAAAAACTGTTTTTT. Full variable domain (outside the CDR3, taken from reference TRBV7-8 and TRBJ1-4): GAGVSQSPRYKVAKRGQDVALRCDPISGHVSLFWYQQALGQGPEFLTYFQNEAQLDKSGLPSDRFFAERPEGSVSTLKIQRTQQEDSAVYLCASSLGSYRGEKLFFGSGTQLSVL.

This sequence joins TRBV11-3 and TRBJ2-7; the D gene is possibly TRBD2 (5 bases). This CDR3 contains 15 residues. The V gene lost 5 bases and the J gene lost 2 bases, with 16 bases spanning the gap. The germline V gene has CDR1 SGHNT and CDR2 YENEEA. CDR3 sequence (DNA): TGTGCCAGCAGCGCATGGGGTGAGGGCCCCTACGAGCAGTACTTC. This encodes CASSAWGEGPYEQYF. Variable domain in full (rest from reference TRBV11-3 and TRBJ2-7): EAGVVQSPRYKIIEKKQPVAFWCNPISGHNTLYWYLQNLGQGPELLIRYENEEAVDDSQLPKDRFSAERLKGVDSTLKIQPAELGDSAVYLCASSAWGEGPYEQYFGPGTRLTVT.